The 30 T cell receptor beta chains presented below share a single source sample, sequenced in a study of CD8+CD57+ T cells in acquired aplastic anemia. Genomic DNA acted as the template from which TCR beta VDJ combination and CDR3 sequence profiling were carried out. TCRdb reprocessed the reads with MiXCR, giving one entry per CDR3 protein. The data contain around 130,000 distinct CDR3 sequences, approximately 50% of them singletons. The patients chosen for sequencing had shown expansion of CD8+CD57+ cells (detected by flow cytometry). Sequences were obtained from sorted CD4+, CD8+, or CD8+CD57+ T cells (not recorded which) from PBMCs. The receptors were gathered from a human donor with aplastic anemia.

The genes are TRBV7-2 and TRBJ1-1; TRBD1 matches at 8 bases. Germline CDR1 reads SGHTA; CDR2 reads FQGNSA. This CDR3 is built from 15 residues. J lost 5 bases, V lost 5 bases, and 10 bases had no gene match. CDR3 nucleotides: TGTGCCAGCAGCCCTTCTCAGGGGGCGAGGACTGAAGCTTTCTTT. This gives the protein CASSPSQGARTEAFF.

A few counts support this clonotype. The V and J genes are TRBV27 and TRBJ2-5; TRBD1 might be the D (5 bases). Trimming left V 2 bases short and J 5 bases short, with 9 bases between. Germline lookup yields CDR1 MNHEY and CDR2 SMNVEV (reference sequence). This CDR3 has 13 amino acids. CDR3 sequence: CASSLQGRETQYF. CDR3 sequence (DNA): TGTGCCAGCAGTTTACAGGGCCGGGAGACCCAGTACTTC.

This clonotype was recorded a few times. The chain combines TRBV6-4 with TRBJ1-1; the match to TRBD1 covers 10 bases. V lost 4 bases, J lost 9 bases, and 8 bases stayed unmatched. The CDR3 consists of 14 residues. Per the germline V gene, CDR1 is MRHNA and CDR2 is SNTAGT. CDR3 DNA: TGTGCCAGCAGTGCTGGACAGGGGGTTGGGAAAGCTTTCTTT. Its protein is CASSAGQGVGKAFF.

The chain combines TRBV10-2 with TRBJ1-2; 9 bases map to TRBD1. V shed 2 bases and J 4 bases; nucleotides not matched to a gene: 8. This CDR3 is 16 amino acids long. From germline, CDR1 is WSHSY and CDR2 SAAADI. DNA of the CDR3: TGCGCCAGCAGTGAGCTGCCCGGGACAGGGAGCTATGGCTACACCTTC. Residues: CASSELPGTGSYGYTF.

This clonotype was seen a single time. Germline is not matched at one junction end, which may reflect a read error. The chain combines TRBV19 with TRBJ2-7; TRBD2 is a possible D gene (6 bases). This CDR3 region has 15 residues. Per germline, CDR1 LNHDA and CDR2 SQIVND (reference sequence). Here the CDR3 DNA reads TGTGCCAGTAGTATCGGGAGTACCAGCTCCTACGGGCAGTACTTC. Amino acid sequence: CASSIGSTSSYGQYF. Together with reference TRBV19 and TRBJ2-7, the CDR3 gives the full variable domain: DGGITQSPKYLFRKEGQNVTLSCEQNLNHDAMYWYRQDPGQGLRLIYYSQIVNDFQKGDIAEGYSVSREKKESFPLTVTSAQKNPTAFYLCASSIGSTSSYGQYFGPGTRLTVT.

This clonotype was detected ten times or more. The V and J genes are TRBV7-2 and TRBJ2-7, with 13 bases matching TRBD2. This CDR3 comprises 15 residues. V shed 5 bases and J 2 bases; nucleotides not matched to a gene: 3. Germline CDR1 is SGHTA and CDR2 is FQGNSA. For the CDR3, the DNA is TGTGCCAGCAGCCCCGGGACTAGCGGGGCCTACGAGCAGTACTTC. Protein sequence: CASSPGTSGAYEQYF.

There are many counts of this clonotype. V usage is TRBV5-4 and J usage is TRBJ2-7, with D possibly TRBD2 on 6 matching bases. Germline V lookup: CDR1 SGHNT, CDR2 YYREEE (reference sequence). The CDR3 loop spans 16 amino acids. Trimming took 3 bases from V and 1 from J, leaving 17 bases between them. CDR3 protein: CASSSLYGGESYEQYF. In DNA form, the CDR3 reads TGTGCCAGCAGCTCGCTCTATGGCGGGGAATCCTACGAGCAGTACTTC.

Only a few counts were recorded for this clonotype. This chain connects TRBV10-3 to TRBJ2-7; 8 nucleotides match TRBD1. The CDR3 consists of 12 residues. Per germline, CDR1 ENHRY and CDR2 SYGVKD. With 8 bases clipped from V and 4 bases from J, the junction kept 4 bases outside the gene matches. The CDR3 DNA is TGTGCCATCGCAACAGGGGGATACGAGCAGTACTTC. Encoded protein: CAIATGGYEQYF.

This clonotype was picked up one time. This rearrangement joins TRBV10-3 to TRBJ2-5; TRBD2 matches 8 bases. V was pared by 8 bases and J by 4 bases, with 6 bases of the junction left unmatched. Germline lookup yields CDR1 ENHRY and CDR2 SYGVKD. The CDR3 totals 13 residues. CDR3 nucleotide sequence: TGTGCCATCCGAACTAGCGGTGGAGAGACCCAGTACTTC. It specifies CAIRTSGGETQYF.

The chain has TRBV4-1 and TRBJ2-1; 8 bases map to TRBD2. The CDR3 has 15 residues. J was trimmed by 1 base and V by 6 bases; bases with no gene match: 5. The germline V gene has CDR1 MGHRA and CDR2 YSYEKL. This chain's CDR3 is CASSRTGGSYNEQFF. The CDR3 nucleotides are TGCGCCAGCAGTAGGACGGGAGGGTCCTACAATGAGCAGTTCTTC.

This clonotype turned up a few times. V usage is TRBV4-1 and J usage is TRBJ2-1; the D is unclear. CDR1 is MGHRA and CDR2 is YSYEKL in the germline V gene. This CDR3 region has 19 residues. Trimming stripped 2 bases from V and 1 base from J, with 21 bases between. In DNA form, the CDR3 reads TGCGCCAGCAGCCAATTTTCCAGCGTGGGAAGGCCATCCTACAATGAGCAGTTCTTC. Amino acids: CASSQFSSVGRPSYNEQFF.

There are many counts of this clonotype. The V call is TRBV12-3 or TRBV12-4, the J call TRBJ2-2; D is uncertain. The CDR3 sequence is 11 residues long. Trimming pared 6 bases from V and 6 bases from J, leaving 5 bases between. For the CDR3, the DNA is TGTGCCAGCAGCCCGTCCGGGGAGCTGTTTTTT. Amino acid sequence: CASSPSGELFF.

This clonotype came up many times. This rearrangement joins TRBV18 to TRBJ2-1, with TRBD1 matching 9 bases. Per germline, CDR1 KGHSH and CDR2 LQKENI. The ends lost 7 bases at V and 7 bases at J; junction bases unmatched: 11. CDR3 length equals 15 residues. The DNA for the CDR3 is TGTGCCAGCTGTTCGGGACAGGGTAGTTGGAATGAGCAGTTCTTC. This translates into CASCSGQGSWNEQFF.

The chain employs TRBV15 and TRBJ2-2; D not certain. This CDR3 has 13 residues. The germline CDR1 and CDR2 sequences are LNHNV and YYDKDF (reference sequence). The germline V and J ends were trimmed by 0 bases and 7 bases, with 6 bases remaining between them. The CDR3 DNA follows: TGTGCCACCAGCAGAGATCTCGGCGGGGAGCTGTTTTTT. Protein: CATSRDLGGELFF.

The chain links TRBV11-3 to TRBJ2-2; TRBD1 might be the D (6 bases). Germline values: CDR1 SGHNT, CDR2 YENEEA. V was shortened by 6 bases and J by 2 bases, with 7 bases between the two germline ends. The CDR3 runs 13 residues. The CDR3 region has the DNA TGTGCCAGCAGGGACAGTAACACCGGGGAGCTGTTTTTT. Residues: CASRDSNTGELFF.

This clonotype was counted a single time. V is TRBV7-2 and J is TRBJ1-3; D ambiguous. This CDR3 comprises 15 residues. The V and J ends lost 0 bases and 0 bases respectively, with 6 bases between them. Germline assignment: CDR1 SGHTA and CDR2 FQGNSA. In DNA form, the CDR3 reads TGTGCCAGCAGCTTAGCGTCCCTCTCTGGAAACACCATATATTTT. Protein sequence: CASSLASLSGNTIYF.

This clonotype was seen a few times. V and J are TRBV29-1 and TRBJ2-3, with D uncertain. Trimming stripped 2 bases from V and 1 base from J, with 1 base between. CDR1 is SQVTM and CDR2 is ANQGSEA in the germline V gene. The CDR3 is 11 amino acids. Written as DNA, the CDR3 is TGCAGCGTTGAACGCACAGATACGCAGTATTTT. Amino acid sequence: CSVERTDTQYF.

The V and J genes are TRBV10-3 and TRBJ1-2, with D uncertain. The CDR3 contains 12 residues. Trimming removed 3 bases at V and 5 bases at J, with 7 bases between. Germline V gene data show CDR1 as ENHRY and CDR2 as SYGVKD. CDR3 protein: CAISDGPYGYTF. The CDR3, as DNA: TGTGCCATCAGTGATGGTCCATATGGCTACACCTTC.

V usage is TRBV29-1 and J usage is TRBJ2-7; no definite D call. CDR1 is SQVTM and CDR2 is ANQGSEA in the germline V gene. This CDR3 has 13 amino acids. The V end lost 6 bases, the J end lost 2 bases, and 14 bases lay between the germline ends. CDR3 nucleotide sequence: TGCAGCGTAAGGATGGACGGCGCCTACGAGCAGTACTTC. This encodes CSVRMDGAYEQYF.

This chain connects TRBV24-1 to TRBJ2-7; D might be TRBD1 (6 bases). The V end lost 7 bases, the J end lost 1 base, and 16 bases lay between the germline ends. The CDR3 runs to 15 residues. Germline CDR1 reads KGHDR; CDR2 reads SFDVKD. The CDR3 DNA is TGTGCCACCAGGGAAGCCGGGACACCTTCCTACGAGCAGTACTTC. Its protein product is CATREAGTPSYEQYF.

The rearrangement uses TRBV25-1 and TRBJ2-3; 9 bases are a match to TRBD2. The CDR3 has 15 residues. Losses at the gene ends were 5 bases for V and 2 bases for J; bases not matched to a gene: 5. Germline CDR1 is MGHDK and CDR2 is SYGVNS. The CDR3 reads CASSQTSGFTDTQYF. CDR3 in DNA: TGTGCCAGCAGTCAGACTAGCGGATTCACAGATACGCAGTATTTT.

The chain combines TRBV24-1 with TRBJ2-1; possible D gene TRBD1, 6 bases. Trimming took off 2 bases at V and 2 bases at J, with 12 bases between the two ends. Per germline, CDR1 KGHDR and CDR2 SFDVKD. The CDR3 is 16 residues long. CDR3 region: CATSDSTGKTYNEQFF. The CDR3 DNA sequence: TGTGCCACCAGTGATTCGACAGGAAAGACCTACAATGAGCAGTTCTTC.

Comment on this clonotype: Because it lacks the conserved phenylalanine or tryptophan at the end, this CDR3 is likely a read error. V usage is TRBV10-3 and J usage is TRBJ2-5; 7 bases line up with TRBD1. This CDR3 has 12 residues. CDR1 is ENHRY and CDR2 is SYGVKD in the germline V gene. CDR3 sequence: CAISQGDETQYL. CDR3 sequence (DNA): TGTGCCATCAGTCAGGGGGATGAGACACAGTACTTA.

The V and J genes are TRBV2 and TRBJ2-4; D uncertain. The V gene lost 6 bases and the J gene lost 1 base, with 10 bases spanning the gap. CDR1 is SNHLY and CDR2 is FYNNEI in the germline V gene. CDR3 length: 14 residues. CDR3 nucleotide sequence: TGTGCCAGCAGCGCGGATGGGGCCAAAAACATTCAGTACTTC. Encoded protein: CASSADGAKNIQYF. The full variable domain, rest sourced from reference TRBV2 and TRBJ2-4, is EPEVTQTPSHQVTQMGQEVILRCVPISNHLYFYWYRQILGQKVEFLVSFYNNEISEKSEIFDDQFSVERPDGSNFTLKIRSTKLEDSAMYFCASSADGAKNIQYFGAGTRLSVL.

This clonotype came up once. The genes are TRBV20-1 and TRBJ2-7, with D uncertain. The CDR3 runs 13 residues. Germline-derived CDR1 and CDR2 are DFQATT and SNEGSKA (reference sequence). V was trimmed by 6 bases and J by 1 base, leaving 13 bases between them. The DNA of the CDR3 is TGCAGTGCCAACCGGGTCGTTTCCTACGAGCAGTACTTC. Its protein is CSANRVVSYEQYF.

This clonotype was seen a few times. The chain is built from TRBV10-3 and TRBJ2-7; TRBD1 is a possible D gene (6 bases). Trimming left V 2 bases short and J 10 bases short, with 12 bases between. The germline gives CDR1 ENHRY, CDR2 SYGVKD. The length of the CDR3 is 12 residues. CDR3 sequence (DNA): TGTGCCATCAGTGAGCCAAGGACAGTACAGTACTTC. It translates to CAISEPRTVQYF.

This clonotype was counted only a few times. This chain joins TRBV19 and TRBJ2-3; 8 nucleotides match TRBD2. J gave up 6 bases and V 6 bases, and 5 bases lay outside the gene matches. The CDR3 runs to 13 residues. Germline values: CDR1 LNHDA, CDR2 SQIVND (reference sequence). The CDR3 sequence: CASRTGGGDTQYF. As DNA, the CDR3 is TGTGCCAGTAGGACGGGCGGGGGGGATACGCAGTATTTT.

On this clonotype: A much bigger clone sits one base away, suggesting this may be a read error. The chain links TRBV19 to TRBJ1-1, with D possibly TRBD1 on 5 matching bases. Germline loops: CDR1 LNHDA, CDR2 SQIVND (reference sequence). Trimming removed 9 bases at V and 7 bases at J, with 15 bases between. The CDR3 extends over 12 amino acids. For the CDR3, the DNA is TGTGCCAGCAGCTATGGGGGGGGTGAAGCTTTCTTT. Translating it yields CASSYGGGEAFF.

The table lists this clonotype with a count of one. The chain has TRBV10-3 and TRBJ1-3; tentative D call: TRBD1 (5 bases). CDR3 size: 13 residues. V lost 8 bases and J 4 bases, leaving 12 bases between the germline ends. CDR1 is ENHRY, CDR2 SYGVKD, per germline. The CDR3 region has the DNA TGTGCCATCGGCTCGACAGTAGGAAACACCATATATTTT. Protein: CAIGSTVGNTIYF.

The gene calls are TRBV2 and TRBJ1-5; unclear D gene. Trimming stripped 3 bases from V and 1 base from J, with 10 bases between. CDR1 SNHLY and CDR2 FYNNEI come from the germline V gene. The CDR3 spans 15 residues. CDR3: CASSDSGLSNQPQHF. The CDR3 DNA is TGTGCCAGCAGTGATTCAGGCCTAAGCAATCAGCCCCAGCATTTT.